Described below is a single T cell receptor beta chain sequence and its context. Reanalyzing the 5' RACE reads, TCRdb keeps one entry per CDR3 protein, without DNA. This sample's table has about 390,000 distinct CDR3 sequences. The germline gives CDR1 MNHEY, CDR2 SMNVEV (reference sequence). This CDR3 is 15 amino acids long. This entry comes from a study of T cells expressing NK-cell markers. The sequencing sample was made of blood T cells: a sorted CD56 or NKG2C T cell subset, CD4+ or CD8+ T cells, or bulk PBMC T cells (not recorded which). The sequence was collected from a woman in her forties or fifties in good health. The chain links TRBV27 to TRBJ2-1; no DNA is available, so the TRBD2 call from TCRdb remains unchecked. The CDR3 loop is CASGRLAGGPYEQFF.